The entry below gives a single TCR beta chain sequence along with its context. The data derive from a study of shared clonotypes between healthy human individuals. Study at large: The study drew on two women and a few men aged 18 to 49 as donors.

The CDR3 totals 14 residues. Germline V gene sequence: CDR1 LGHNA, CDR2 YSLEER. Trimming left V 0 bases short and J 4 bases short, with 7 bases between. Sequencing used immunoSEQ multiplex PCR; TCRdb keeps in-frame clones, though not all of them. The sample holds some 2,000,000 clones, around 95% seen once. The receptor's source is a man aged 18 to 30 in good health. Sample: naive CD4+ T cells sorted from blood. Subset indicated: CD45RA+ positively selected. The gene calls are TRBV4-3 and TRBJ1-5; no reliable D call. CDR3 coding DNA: TGCGCCAGCAGCCAAGAGGCGTTTAATCAGCCCCAGCATTTT. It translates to CASSQEAFNQPQHF.